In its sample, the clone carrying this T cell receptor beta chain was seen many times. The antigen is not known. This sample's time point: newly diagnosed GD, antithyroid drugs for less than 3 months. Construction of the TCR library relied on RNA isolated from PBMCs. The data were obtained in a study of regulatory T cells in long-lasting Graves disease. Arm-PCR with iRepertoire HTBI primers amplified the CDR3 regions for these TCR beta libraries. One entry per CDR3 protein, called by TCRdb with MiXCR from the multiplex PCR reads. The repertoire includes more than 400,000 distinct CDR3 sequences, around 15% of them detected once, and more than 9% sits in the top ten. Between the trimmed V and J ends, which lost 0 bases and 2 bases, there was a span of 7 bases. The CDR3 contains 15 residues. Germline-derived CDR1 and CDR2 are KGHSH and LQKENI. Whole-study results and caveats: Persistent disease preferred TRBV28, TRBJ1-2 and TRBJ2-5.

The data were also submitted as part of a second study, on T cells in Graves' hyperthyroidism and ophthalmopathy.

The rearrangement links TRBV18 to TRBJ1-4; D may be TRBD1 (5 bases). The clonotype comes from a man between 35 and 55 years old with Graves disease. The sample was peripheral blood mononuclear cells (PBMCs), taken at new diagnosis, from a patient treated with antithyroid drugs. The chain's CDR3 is CASSPPGGTNEKLFF. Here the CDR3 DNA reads TGTGCCAGCTCACCACCTGGGGGTACTAATGAAAAACTGTTTTTT.